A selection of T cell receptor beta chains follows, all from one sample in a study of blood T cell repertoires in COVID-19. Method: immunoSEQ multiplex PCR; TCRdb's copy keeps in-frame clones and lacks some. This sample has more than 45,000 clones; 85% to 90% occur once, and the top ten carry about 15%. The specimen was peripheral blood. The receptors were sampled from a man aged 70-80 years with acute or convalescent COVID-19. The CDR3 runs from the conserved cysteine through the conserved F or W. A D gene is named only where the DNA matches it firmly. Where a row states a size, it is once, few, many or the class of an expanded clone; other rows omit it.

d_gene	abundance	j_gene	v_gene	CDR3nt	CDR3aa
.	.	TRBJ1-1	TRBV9	TGTGCCAGCAGCGTAGTCGGAGGGGAAGCTTTCTTT	CASSVVGGEAFF
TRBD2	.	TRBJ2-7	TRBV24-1	TGTGCCACCAGTGCCCTAGCGGGAGGAGAGCAGTACTTC	CATSALAGGEQYF
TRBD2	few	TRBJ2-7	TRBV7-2	TGTGCCAGCAGCCCGCGAGGGCTAGCGGGAGGGCCGGGCGAGCAGTACTTC	CASSPRGLAGGPGEQYF
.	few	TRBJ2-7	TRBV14	TGTGCCAGCAGCCTTGGGAGCGAGCAGTACTTC	CASSLGSEQYF
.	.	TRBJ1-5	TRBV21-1	TGTGCCAGCAGCCCACAGACGACAGGGGGGAGTCAGCCCCAGCATTTT	CASSPQTTGGSQPQHF
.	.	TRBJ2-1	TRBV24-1	TGTGCCACCAGGGACAGCTCCTACAATGAGCAGTTCTTC	CATRDSSYNEQFF
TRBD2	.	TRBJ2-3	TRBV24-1	TGTGCCACCAGTGACTCAGCGGGGCGCACAGATACGCAGTATTTT	CATSDSAGRTDTQYF
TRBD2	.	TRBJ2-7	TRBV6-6	TGTGCCAGCAGTTATGGGGGGGTCCTCTCCTACGAGCAGTACTTC	CASSYGGVLSYEQYF
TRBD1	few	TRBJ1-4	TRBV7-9	TGTGCCAGCAGACGAGGACAGGAGAATGAAAAACTGTTTTTT	CASRRGQENEKLFF
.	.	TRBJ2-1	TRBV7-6	TGTGCCAGCAGCCCAGAGGGTGAGGGGGACAATGAGCAGTTCTTC	CASSPEGEGDNEQFF
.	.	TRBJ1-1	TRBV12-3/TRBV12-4	TGTGCCACCGGACAGCCGAACACTGAAGCTTTCTTT	CATGQPNTEAFF
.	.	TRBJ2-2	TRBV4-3	TGCGCCAGCAGCTCGCTGCTAGGCGGGGAGCTGTTTTTT	CASSSLLGGELFF
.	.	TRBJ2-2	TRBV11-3	TGTGCCAGCAGTCTCTCCCAGACCGGGGAGCTGTTTTTT	CASSLSQTGELFF
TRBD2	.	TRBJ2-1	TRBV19	TGTGCCAGTCAGCGGGGGGGCACCTACAATGAGCAGTTCTTC	CASQRGGTYNEQFF